These T cell receptor beta chains were read from a single sample in a study of T-cell memory formation after mild COVID-19. In TCRdb, the 5' RACE reads were re-called with MiXCR into one record per CDR3 protein. The repertoire holds some 490,000 distinct CDR3 sequences, with around a sixth as singletons. The sequenced material came from PBMCs or a T cell subset sorted from them (not recorded which). The receptors derive from an adult woman who had mild COVID-19 (a few samples of this study predate the infection). Cell type and time point are not known. Both conserved end residues are trimmed from each CDR3. Fields, in order: V gene, J gene, CDR3 protein.

V: TRBV6-5
J: TRBJ1-2
CDR3: ASTPGDNYGYT

V: TRBV24-1
J: TRBJ2-1
CDR3: ATSDVRLAGGNNEQF

V: TRBV2
J: TRBJ2-1
CDR3: ASHYINEQF

V: TRBV9
J: TRBJ1-2
CDR3: ASSVGQTYGYT

V: TRBV12-3/TRBV12-4
J: TRBJ2-3
CDR3: ASSPSGTEGDTQY

V: TRBV4-3
J: TRBJ1-3
CDR3: ASSQFQGTLNTIY

V: TRBV5-1
J: TRBJ1-2
CDR3: ASSLDDSVSPYGYT

V: TRBV6-5
J: TRBJ1-1
CDR3: ASSHQGAWNTEAF

V: TRBV7-8
J: TRBJ2-7
CDR3: ASSLGRARGSYEQY

V: TRBV7-6
J: TRBJ2-7
CDR3: ASSPLPDSSYEQY

V: TRBV11-3
J: TRBJ2-7
CDR3: ASSFTWQDLAYEQY

V: TRBV6-5
J: TRBJ2-5
CDR3: ASSYGGVGQETQY

V: TRBV6-1
J: TRBJ2-1
CDR3: ASSEAIHEQF